Listed below are T cell receptor beta chains from one sample, sequenced in a study of T-cell memory formation after mild COVID-19. Via MiXCR, TCRdb re-called the 5' RACE reads, giving one row per CDR3 protein. This table holds 470,000 or so distinct CDR3 sequences, roughly 20% found once. Sequencing used PBMCs or a T cell subset sorted from them (not recorded which). These receptors were taken from an adult woman who had mild COVID-19 (a few samples of this study predate the infection). Cell type and time point are not known. Both conserved end residues are part of each CDR3. A D gene is named only where the DNA matches it firmly.

>.|TRBV5-1
CASSLDRAFSYEQYF
>.|TRBV6-2/TRBV6-3
CASSYVQGSTEAFF
>TRBD1|TRBV18
CASSPLGTAAGGNTIYF
>.|TRBV27
CASRRDGTKNIQYF
>TRBD2|TRBV10-3
CAISGSGAGETQYF
>.|TRBV27
CASSLSHSYNEQFF
>.|TRBV5-1
CASSLGQDGQPQHF
>TRBD1|TRBV5-1
CASSRTGTAYEQYF
>.|TRBV12-3/TRBV12-4
CASSLGTGRSYTF
>.|TRBV3-1
CASSHDMGRGGYTF
>.|TRBV25-1
CASSEYRNFYRGEAGRTDTQYF
>TRBD2|TRBV5-1
CASSPSGFSYEQYF
>TRBD2|TRBV5-1
CASSSLGGGGGDTQYF
>TRBD2|TRBV7-2
CASCLRGSSETQYF
>.|TRBV7-2
CASSPGPETQYF
>.|TRBV20-1
CSARPGSKASNQPQHF
>TRBD1|TRBV20-1
CSANRGSDQPQHF
>.|TRBV4-1
CASSQDQGLTLDGELFF
>TRBD1|TRBV3-1
CASSQDIDPGGYEQYF
>.|TRBV4-2
CASSLRGIGLVNTEAFF
>.|TRBV7-3
CASSLQGRGDTEAFF
>.|TRBV5-5
CASSARAAGEKLFF
>.|TRBV20-1
CSARGTPGWTQYF
>.|TRBV30
CAWSPATYNTEAFF
>.|TRBV12-3/TRBV12-4
CASSPPGAHQPQHF
>TRBD1|TRBV12-3/TRBV12-4
CASSPTTGPTDTQYF
>.|TRBV7-3
CASSLTKQTNTEAFF